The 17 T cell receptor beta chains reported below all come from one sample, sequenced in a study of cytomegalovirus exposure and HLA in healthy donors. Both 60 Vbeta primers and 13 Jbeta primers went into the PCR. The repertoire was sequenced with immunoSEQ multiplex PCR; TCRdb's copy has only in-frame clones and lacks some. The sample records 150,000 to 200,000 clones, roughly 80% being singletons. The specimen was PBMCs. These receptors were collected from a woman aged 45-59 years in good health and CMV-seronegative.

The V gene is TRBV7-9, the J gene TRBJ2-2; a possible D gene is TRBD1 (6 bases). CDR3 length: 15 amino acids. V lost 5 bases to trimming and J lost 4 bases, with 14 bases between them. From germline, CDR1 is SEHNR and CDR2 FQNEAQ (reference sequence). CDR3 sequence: CASSRTGIGTGELFF. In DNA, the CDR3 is TGTGCCAGCAGCCGTACAGGGATAGGCACCGGGGAGCTGTTTTTT. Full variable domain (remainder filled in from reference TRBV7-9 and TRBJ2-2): DTGVSQNPRHKITKRGQNVTFRCDPISEHNRLYWYRQTLGQGPEFLTYFQNEAQLEKSRLLSDRFSAERPKGSFSTLEIQRTEQGDSAMYLCASSRTGIGTGELFFGEGSRLTVL.

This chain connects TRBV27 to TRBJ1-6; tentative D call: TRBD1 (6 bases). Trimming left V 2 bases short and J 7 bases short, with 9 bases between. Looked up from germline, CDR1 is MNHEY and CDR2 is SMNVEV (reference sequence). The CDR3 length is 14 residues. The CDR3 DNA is TGTGCCAGCAGTTTACAGGGGCGGAATTCACCCCTCCACTTT. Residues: CASSLQGRNSPLHF.

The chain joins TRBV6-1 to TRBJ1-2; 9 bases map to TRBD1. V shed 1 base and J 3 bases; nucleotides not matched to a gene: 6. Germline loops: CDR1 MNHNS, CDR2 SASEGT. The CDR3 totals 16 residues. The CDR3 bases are TGTGCCAGCAGTGAAGTAGGGACAGGGACTGACTATGGCTACACCTTC. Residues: CASSEVGTGTDYGYTF.

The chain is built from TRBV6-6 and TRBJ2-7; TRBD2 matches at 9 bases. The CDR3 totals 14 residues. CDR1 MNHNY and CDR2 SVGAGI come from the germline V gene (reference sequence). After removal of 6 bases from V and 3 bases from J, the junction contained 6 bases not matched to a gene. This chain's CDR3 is CASSLTSGIYEQYF. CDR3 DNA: TGTGCCAGCAGCTTGACTAGCGGAATCTACGAGCAGTACTTC.

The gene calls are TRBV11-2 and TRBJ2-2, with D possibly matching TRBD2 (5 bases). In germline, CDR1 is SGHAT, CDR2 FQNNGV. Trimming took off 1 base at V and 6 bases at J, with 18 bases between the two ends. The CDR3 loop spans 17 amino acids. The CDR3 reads CASSLVRGSAIAGELFF. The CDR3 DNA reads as TGTGCCAGCAGCTTAGTCCGGGGTTCGGCCATAGCCGGGGAGCTGTTTTTT.

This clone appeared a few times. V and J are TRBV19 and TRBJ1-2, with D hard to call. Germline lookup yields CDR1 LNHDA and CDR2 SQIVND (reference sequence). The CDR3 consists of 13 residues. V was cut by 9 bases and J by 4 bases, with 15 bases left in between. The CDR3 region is CASLSIRPYGYTF. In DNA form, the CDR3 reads TGTGCCAGCCTGTCTATACGCCCCTATGGCTACACCTTC. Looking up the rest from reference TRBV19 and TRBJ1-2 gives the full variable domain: DGGITQSPKYLFRKEGQNVTLSCEQNLNHDAMYWYRQDPGQGLRLIYYSQIVNDFQKGDIAEGYSVSREKKESFPLTVTSAQKNPTAFYLCASLSIRPYGYTFGSGTRLTVV.

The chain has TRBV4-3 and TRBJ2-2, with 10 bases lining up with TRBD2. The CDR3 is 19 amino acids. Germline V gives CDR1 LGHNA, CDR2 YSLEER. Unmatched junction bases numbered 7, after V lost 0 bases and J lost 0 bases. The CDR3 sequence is CASSQDFLAGAANTGELFF. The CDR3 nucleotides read TGCGCCAGCAGCCAAGATTTCCTAGCGGGGGCCGCGAACACCGGGGAGCTGTTTTTT.

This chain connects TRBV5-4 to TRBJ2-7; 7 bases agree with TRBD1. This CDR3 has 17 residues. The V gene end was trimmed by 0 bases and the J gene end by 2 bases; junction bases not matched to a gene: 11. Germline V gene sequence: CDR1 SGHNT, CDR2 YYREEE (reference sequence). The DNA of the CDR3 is TGTGCCAGCAGCTTGGGGGCCGGGTCAGGGGGTCCCTACGAGCAGTACTTC. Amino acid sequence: CASSLGAGSGGPYEQYF.

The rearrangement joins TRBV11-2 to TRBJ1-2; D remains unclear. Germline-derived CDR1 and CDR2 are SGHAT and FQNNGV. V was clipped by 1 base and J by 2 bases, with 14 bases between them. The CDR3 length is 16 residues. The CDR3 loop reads CASSLAGKASNYGYTF. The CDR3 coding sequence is TGTGCCAGCAGCTTAGCGGGGAAAGCCTCAAACTATGGCTACACCTTC.

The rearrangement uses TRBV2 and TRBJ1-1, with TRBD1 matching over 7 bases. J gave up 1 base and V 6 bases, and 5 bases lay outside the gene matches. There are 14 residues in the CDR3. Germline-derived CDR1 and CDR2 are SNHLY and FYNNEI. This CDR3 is CASSRQGRNTEAFF. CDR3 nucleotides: TGTGCCAGCAGCCGACAGGGTAGGAACACTGAAGCTTTCTTT.

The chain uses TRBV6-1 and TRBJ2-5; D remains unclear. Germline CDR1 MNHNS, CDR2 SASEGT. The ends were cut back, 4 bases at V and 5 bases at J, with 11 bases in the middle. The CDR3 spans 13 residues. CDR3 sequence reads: CASSVFGRETQYF. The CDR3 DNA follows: TGTGCCAGCAGTGTCTTCGGTCGGGAGACCCAGTACTTC.

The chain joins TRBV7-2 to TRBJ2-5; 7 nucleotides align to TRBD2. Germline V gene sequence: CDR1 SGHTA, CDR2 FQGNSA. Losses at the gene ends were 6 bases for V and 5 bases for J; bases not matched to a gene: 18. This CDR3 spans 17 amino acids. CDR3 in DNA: TGTGCCAGCAGTTCAGGGTTAAGGGGACTAACCTGGGAGACCCAGTACTTC. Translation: CASSSGLRGLTWETQYF.

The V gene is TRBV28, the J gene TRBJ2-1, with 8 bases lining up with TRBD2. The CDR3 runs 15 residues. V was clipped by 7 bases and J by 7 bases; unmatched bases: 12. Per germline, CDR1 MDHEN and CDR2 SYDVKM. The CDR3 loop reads CASTFGTSRINEQFF. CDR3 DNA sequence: TGTGCCAGCACTTTCGGGACTAGTAGAATTAATGAGCAGTTCTTC.

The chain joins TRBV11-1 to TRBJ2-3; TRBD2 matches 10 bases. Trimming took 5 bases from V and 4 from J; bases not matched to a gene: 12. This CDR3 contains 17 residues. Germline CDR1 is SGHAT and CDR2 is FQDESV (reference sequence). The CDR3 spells CASSLNPGLATPDTQYF. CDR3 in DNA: TGTGCCAGCAGCCTAAATCCGGGACTAGCGACCCCAGATACGCAGTATTTT.

Here the CDR3 reads CASSLNRERGEAFF. The CDR3 coding sequence is TGCGCCAGCAGCTTGAACAGGGAGAGAGGAGAAGCTTTCTTT. The rearrangement links TRBV5-1 to TRBJ1-1; tentatively, D is TRBD1 (6 bases). The V end lost 1 base, the J end lost 8 bases, and 15 bases lay between the germline ends. Germline values: CDR1 SGHRS, CDR2 YFSETQ. The CDR3 is 14 amino acids.

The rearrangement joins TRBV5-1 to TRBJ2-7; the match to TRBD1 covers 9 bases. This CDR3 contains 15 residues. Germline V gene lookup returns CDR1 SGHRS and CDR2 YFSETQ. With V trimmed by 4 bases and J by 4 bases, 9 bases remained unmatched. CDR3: CASSPIRDRVYEQYF. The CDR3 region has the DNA TGCGCCAGCAGCCCGATCCGGGACAGGGTGTACGAGCAGTACTTC.

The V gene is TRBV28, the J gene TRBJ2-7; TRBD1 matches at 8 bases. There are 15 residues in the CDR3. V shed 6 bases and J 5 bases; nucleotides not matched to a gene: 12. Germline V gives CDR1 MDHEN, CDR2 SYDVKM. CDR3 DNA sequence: TGTGCCAGCAGCACCCAGGGGGCGCGTACGAACGAGCAGTACTTC. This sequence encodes CASSTQGARTNEQYF.